In this sample, the clone carrying this T cell receptor beta chain turned up many times. Its antigen is undetermined. TCRdb passed the 5' RACE reads through MiXCR, listing each CDR3 protein once. Of around 300,000 distinct CDR3 sequences in the sample, roughly 15% were seen once. Germline lookup yields CDR1 MNHNS and CDR2 SASEGT. The CDR3 loop spans 13 amino acids. The V and J ends lost 7 bases and 5 bases respectively, with 14 bases between them. This sample is drawn from a study of CD8 T cells in ankylosing spondylitis. The study, taken as a whole, reports: In the blood and synovial fluid of reactive arthritis, some motif variants had been previously reported.

The source is a male donor with ankylosing spondylitis or in good health (not recorded which). This chain joins TRBV6-1 and TRBJ1-2, with no clear D. The sample taken for sequencing was blood, either unsorted or a sorted T cell fraction (not recorded which). The CDR3 is CASIGSSPYGYTF. For the CDR3, the DNA is TGTGCCAGCATCGGCAGTTCCCCTTATGGCTACACCTTC.